The sequence of this TCR beta chain was determined in a study of blood T cell repertoires in COVID-19. Clones were sequenced by immunoSEQ multiplex PCR, and TCRdb holds only the in-frame ones, with some missing. The sample yields more than 200,000 clones, around nine tenths seen once. This clone is a singleton in its sample. This sequence was found in a woman in her fifties or sixties who had recovered from COVID-19. The sample taken for sequencing was PBMCs or T cells enriched from blood (not recorded which).

The CDR3 here is CASGTSGSYNEQFF. CDR3 DNA sequence: TGCGCCAGTGGGACTAGCGGGAGTTACAATGAGCAGTTCTTC. The chain has TRBV5-1 and TRBJ2-1, with 14 bases that match TRBD2. V gave up 8 bases and J gave up 4 bases; unmatched junction bases: 2. The CDR3 extends over 14 amino acids. The germline V gene encodes CDR1 SGHRS and CDR2 YFSETQ.